Listed below are T cell receptor beta chains from one sample, sequenced in a study of shared clonotypes between healthy human individuals. Libraries were prepared by immunoSEQ multiplex PCR; TCRdb keeps only in-frame clonotypes and omits some of them. This table holds 2,500,000 or so clones, less than 95% found once. The sequencing sample was made of naive CD4+ T cells from PBMCs. The receptors shown here come from a man younger than 30 in good health. Some clones in this sample may be carry-over from other donors' samples. Each CDR3 is given with its conserved first and last residue. A D gene is named only where the DNA matches it firmly. Clone size is shown for a subset of rows, as once, few, many or a class of expanded clone.

CDR3 protein	CDR3 DNA	D gene	clone size	J gene	V gene
CASSLAGRASSYEQYF	TGTGCCAGCAGCTTAGCGGGGAGGGCATCATCCTACGAGCAGTACTTC	TRBD2	-	TRBJ2-7	TRBV11-1
CASSRSGGYNEQFF	TGTGCCAGTTCCCGGTCCGGCGGATACAATGAGCAGTTCTTC	-	-	TRBJ2-1	TRBV19
CASSLGTGLKTDTQYF	TGCGCCAGCAGCTTGGGGACAGGTCTCAAGACAGATACGCAGTATTTT	TRBD1	-	TRBJ2-3	TRBV5-1
CASSFTGTGNTEAFF	TGTGCCAGCAGCTTTACCGGGACGGGGAACACTGAAGCTTTCTTT	-	-	TRBJ1-1	TRBV5-6
CASSFTRIADTQYF	TGCGCCAGCAGCTTTACCAGGATTGCAGATACGCAGTATTTT	-	-	TRBJ2-3	TRBV5-1
CAWSSPEDGYGYTF	TGTGCCTGGTCCAGTCCGGAGGACGGCTATGGCTACACCTTC	-	-	TRBJ1-2	TRBV30
CASSFGQGGPYEQYF	TGCGCCAGCAGCTTCGGCCAAGGTGGCCCCTACGAGCAGTACTTC	-	-	TRBJ2-7	TRBV5-1
CASRIAVGRGFEAFF	TGCGCCAGCAGAATCGCGGTGGGCAGGGGGTTCGAAGCTTTCTTT	TRBD1	few	TRBJ1-1	TRBV5-1
CASSILRNTEAFF	TGTGCCAGTAGTATCTTAAGGAACACTGAAGCTTTCTTT	-	-	TRBJ1-1	TRBV19
CASSSSSGRTDTQYF	TGTGCCAGCAGCTCCTCTAGCGGGAGGACAGATACGCAGTATTTT	TRBD2	-	TRBJ2-3	TRBV5-4
CASSRFAYTGELFF	TGTGCCAGCAGCCGGTTCGCTTACACCGGGGAGCTGTTTTTT	-	-	TRBJ2-2	TRBV27
CASSILRQGRTYNEQFF	TGTGCCAGTAGTATCCTTCGACAGGGTAGAACCTACAATGAGCAGTTCTTC	TRBD1	-	TRBJ2-1	TRBV19
CASSYPQGVRGELFF	TGTGCCAGCAGTTACCCACAGGGTGTGAGGGGGGAGCTGTTTTTT	-	-	TRBJ2-2	TRBV6-6
CASSLVGLAGRYEQYF	TGTGCCAGCAGCTTAGTCGGGCTAGCGGGAAGGTACGAGCAGTACTTC	TRBD2	-	TRBJ2-7	TRBV7-9
CASSILDRWGPSTDTQYF	TGTGCCAGCTCAATCCTGGACAGGTGGGGACCTAGCACAGATACGCAGTATTTT	TRBD1	-	TRBJ2-3	TRBV2
CASREGFLRTGELFF	TGTGCCAGCAGAGAGGGGTTCCTGCGTACCGGGGAGCTGTTTTTT	-	-	TRBJ2-2	TRBV28
CASSLSDEQFF	TGTGCCAGCAGCTTATCCGATGAGCAGTTCTTC	-	-	TRBJ2-1	TRBV7-8
CASSQGTSGRFRHPDTQYF	TGTGCCAGCAGCCAGGGGACTAGCGGGAGGTTTAGGCATCCAGATACGCAGTATTTT	TRBD2	-	TRBJ2-3	TRBV4-2
CASSIVGGSYNEQFF	TGTGCCAGCAGCATCGTCGGGGGCTCCTACAATGAGCAGTTCTTC	-	once	TRBJ2-1	TRBV7-9
CASSYGGDGEQYF	TGTGCCAGCAGTTATGGAGGGGACGGCGAGCAGTACTTC	-	-	TRBJ2-7	TRBV6-5
CAWSGFYGGGEKLFF	TGTGCCTGGAGTGGATTCTATGGGGGTGGGGAAAAACTGTTTTTT	-	-	TRBJ1-4	TRBV30
CASVSQNTEAFF	TGCGCCAGCGTAAGCCAGAACACTGAAGCTTTCTTT	-	-	TRBJ1-1	TRBV5-1
CSVEERGAQGYTF	TGCAGCGTTGAAGAGCGTGGGGCGCAGGGCTACACCTTC	-	-	TRBJ1-2	TRBV29-1
CASSINPAGSIYGYTF	TGTGCCAGTAGTATTAATCCCGCAGGTTCCATTTATGGCTACACCTTC	-	once	TRBJ1-2	TRBV19
CASSQESGRTDTQYF	TGTGCCAGCAGTCAGGAAAGCGGGAGGACAGATACGCAGTATTTT	TRBD2	-	TRBJ2-3	TRBV6-4
CASSLSPLRAYGYTF	TGTGCCAGCAGTTTATCCCCGCTCAGGGCCTATGGCTACACCTTC	-	-	TRBJ1-2	TRBV28
CASSQAGGTNTEAFF	TGTGCCAGCAGCCAAGCTGGGGGTACGAACACTGAAGCTTTCTTT	-	-	TRBJ1-1	TRBV14
CASSQVTGGQSQETQYF	TGCGCCAGCAGCCAAGTCACGGGTGGACAGTCCCAAGAGACCCAGTACTTC	-	-	TRBJ2-5	TRBV4-1
CASSYTRDRGVDGYTF	TGTGCCAGCAGTTACACCCGGGACAGGGGAGTTGATGGCTACACCTTC	TRBD1	-	TRBJ1-2	TRBV7-9
CASSILPAGIINYGYTF	TGTGCCAGTAGTATTTTGCCTGCGGGTATTATCAACTATGGCTACACCTTC	-	once	TRBJ1-2	TRBV19
CASRQTGGGETQYF	TGTGCCAGCAGGCAGACAGGGGGTGGGGAGACCCAGTACTTC	TRBD1	once	TRBJ2-5	TRBV28
CASSLTNYNEQFF	TGTGCCAGCAGCCTGACTAATTACAATGAGCAGTTCTTC	-	-	TRBJ2-1	TRBV7-8
CASSVGVGPQHF	TGTGCCAGCAGCGTGGGGGTTGGGCCCCAGCATTTT	-	-	TRBJ1-5	TRBV9
CASSSRTSGSGETQYF	TGTGCCAGCAGCTCCCGGACTAGCGGGAGCGGAGAGACCCAGTACTTC	TRBD2	-	TRBJ2-5	TRBV11-2
CASSLLYISYNEQFF	TGCGCCAGCAGCTTGTTATATATCTCCTACAATGAGCAGTTCTTC	-	-	TRBJ2-1	TRBV5-1
CASSPQRASTDTQYF	TGTGCCAGCTCACCACAGCGGGCTAGCACAGATACGCAGTATTTT	-	few	TRBJ2-3	TRBV18
CASSESYGTGNYGYTF	TGTGCCAGCAGTGAGAGCTATGGGACAGGGAACTATGGCTACACCTTC	TRBD1	-	TRBJ1-2	TRBV28
CASSQFGTGGQPQHF	TGCGCCAGCAGCCAATTCGGGACAGGGGGACAGCCCCAGCATTTT	TRBD1	-	TRBJ1-5	TRBV4-1
CASSLTTGDETQYF	TGCGCCAGCAGCCTCACGACAGGGGATGAGACCCAGTACTTC	TRBD1	-	TRBJ2-5	TRBV5-1
CASSYSMGSGEQYF	TGTGCCAGCAGTTACTCGATGGGGAGCGGCGAGCAGTACTTC	-	-	TRBJ2-7	TRBV6-5
CASSYGQGANTDTQYF	TGTGCCAGCAGCTATGGACAGGGGGCAAACACAGATACGCAGTATTTT	TRBD1	-	TRBJ2-3	TRBV28
CASSPRQGLSPLHF	TGTGCCAGCAGCCCTCGACAGGGTCTTTCACCCCTCCACTTT	TRBD1	once	TRBJ1-6	TRBV5-4
CASSLDRGSDTQYF	TGTGCCAGCAGCCTAGACAGGGGGAGCGATACGCAGTATTTT	TRBD1	-	TRBJ2-3	TRBV7-3
CASSSLGTGGRETQYF	TGTGCCAGCAGTTCCCTCGGGACAGGGGGCCGGGAGACCCAGTACTTC	TRBD1	-	TRBJ2-5	TRBV28
CASSFLSGRNEQYF	TGTGCCAGCAGTTTTTTGAGTGGGCGCAACGAGCAGTACTTC	-	-	TRBJ2-7	TRBV28
CASSFDTYYGYTF	TGTGCCAGCAGCTTTGACACCTACTATGGCTACACCTTC	-	-	TRBJ1-2	TRBV5-6
CASSIERKTGELFF	TGTGCCAGTAGTATAGAAAGAAAGACCGGGGAGCTGTTTTTT	-	once	TRBJ2-2	TRBV19
CASSLPGLETQYF	TGTGCCAGCAGCTTGCCGGGGCTAGAGACCCAGTACTTC	-	-	TRBJ2-5	TRBV5-4
CASSPTGTETNEQFF	TGTGCCAGCAGCCCCACCGGGACAGAGACCAATGAGCAGTTCTTC	TRBD1	-	TRBJ2-1	TRBV6-6
CASSQGRQNYGYTF	TGTGCCAGCAGCCAAGGCCGACAAAACTATGGCTACACCTTC	-	-	TRBJ1-2	TRBV6-1